This T cell receptor (beta chain) was profiled in a study of blood T cell repertoires in COVID-19. Study context: Sites across the United States, Italy and Spain contributed samples from acute and convalescent COVID-19.

TCRdb keeps only in-frame clones here, not all; method: immunoSEQ multiplex PCR. The sample shows approximately 200,000 clones, roughly 80% of them seen only once. The CDR3 spans 15 residues. Trimming at V came to 4 bases and at J to 7 bases, leaving 9 bases not matched to a gene. Germline CDR1 and CDR2: SGHRS and YFSETQ. Two consecutive negative NP/OP PCR tests, clearance, or resolved symptoms defined Cohort 3 recovery. This TCR was sampled from a man in his 60s who had recovered from COVID-19. This sequence joins TRBV5-1 and TRBJ2-2; TRBD1 agrees at 8 bases. The sample comprised PBMCs or T cells enriched from blood (not recorded which). CDR3 nucleotide sequence: TGCGCCAGCAGCCCCCCAGGGGGCAGTGGCGGGGAGCTGTTTTTT. Amino acid sequence: CASSPPGGSGGELFF.